This T cell receptor beta chain was retrieved from a study of T cell responses to AZD1222 COVID-19 vaccine. The trim removed 5 bases at V and 5 bases at J, leaving 9 bases unmatched. The germline V gene encodes CDR1 SGHNT and CDR2 YYREEE (reference sequence). The CDR3 sequence is 16 residues long. TCRdb keeps only in-frame clones here, not all; method: immunoSEQ multiplex PCR. In the table there are 98,000 or so clones, about 93% of which are singletons. This chain connects TRBV5-4 to TRBJ2-5; 13 bases agree with TRBD2. The receptor's source is an adult in good health. Sequenced here: peripheral blood, sampled on day 0 of AZD1222 vaccination. CDR3 amino acids: CASSFRLAGGEETQYF. DNA for the CDR3: TGTGCCAGCAGTTTTAGACTAGCGGGAGGTGAGGAGACCCAGTACTTC.